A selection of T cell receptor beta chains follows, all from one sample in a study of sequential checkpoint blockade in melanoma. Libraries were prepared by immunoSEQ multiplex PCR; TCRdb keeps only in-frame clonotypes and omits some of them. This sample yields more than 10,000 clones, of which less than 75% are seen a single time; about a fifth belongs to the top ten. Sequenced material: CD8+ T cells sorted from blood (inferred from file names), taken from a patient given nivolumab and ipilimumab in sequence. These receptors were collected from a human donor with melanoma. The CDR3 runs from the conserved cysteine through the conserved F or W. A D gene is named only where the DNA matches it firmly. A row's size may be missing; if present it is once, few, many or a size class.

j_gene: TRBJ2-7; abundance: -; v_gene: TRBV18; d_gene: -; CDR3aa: CASSLDSISEQYF
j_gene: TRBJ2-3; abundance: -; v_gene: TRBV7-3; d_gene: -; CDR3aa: CASSPDLSTDTQYF
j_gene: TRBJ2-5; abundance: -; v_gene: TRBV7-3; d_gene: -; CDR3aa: CASSLTGLTQETQYF
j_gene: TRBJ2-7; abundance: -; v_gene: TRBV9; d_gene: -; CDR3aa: CASSPDGRGYEQYF
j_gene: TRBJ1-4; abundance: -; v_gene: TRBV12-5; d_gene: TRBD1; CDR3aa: CASGLFPQGSNEKLLF
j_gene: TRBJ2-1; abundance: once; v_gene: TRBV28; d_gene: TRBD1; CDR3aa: CASSLEQGGGEQFF
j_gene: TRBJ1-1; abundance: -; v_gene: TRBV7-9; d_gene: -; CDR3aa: CASSPVAGTRTEAFF
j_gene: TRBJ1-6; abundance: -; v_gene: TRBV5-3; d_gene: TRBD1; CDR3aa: CASSHGTDPHSPLHF
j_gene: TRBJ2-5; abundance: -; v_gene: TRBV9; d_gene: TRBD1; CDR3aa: CASTRSSGQGGWETQYF
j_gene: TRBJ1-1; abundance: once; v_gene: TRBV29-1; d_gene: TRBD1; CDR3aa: CSVEDMGTGGNTEAFF
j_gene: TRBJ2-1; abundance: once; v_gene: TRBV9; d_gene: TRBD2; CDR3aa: CASSDPGLAGIYNEQFF
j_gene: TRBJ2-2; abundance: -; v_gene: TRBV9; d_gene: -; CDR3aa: CASSLRAGELFF
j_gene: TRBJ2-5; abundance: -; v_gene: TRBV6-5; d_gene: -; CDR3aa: CASSYIPALGRETQYF
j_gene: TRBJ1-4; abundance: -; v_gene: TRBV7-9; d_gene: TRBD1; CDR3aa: CASSPRTTGFFEKLFF
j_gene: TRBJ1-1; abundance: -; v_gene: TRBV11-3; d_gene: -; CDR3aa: CASRDRRLNTEAFF
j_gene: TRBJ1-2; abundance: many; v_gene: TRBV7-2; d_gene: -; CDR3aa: CASSFRENYGYTF
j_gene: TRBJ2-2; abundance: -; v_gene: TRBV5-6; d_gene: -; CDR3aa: CASTPRPYGNTGELFF
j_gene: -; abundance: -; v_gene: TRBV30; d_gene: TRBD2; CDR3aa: CAWSPSGGYEQYF
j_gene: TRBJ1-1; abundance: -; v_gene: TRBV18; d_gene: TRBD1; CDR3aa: CASSSDRDTEAFF
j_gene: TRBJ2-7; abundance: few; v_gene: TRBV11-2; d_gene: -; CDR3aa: CASSVQGNTYEQYF
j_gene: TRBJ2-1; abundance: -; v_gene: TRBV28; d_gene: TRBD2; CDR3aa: CASSSPGVAGALYNEQFF
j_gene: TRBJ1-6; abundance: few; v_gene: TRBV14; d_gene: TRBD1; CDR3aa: CASSLDRVTSPLHF
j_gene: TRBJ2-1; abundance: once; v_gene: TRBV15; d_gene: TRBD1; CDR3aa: CATSRDGNRDRAYNEQFF
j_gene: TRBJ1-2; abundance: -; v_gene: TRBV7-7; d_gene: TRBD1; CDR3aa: CASNLGAGQGGRDYGYTF
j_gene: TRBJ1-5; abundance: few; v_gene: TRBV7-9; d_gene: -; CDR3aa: CASGGGGPQPQHF
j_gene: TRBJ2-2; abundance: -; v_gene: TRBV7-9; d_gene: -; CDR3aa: CASSLGTAPTGELFF
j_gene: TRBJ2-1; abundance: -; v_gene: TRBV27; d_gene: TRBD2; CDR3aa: CASSLSAGLAGADEQFF
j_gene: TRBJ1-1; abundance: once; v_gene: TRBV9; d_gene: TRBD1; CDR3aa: CASSASGQTNTEAFF
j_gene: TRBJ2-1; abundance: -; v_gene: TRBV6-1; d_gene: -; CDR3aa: CASSEIVWGDNEQFF
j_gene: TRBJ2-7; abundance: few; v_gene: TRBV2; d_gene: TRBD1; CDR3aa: CASIAAGDRGYEQYF
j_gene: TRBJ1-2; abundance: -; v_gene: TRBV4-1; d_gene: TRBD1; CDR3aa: CASSQGRTGNYGYTF
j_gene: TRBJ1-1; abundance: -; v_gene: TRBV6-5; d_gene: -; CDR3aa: CASSYTENTEAFF
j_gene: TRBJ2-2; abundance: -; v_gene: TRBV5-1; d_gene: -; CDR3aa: CASSFGREPNTGELFF
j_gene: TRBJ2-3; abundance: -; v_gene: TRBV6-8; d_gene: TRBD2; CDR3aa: CASRQTSGLTDTQYF
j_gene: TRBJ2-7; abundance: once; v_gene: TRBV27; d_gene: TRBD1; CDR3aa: CASSWDRGYEQYF
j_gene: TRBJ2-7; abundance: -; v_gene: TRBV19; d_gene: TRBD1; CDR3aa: CASSLGQGVIYEQYF
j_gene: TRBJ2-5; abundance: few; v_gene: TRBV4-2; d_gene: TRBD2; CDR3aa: CASSQASGVWETQYF
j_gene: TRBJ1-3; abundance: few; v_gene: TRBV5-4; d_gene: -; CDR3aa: CASSLAGNTIYF
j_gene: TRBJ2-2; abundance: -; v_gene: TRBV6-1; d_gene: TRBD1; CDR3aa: CASLGTGTNTGELFF
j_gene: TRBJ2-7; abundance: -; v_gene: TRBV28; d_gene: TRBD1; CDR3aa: CASSAQGQGAGEQYF
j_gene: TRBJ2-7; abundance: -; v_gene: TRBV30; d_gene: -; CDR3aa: CAWSGDITYEQYF
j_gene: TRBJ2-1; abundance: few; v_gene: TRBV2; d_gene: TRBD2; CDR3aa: CASSDRAGDPDNEQFF
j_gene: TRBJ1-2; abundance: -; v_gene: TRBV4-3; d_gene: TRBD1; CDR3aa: CASSQDLSGLEATGIYGYTF
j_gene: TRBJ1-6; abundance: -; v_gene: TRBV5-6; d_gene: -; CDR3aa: CASSLFNGGLIHPLHF
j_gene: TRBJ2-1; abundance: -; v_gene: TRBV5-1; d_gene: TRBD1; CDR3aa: CASSTGQGRNEQFF
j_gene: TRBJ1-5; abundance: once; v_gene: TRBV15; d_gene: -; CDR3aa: CATSRQGGQPQHF
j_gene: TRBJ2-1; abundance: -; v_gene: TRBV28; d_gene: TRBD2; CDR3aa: CASSLLAGGSIYNEQFF
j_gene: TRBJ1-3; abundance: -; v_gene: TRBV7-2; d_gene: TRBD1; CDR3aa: CASSYRTGELSGNTIYF
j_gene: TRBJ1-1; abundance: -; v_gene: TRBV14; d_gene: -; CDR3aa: CASSQDLLTEAFF
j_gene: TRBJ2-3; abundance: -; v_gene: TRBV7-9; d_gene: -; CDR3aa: CASSPGRLALDTQYF
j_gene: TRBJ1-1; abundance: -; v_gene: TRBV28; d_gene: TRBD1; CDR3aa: CASRTGTQAFF
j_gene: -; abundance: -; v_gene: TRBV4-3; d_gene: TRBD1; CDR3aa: CASSRATGKLAEQYF
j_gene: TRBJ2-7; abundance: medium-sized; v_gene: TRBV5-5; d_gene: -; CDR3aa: CARSLVRGRVGSYEQYF
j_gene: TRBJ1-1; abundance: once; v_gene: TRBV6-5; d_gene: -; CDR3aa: CASSYRSDTEAFF
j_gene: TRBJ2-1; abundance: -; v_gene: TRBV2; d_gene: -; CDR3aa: CASSESVGSGYNEQFF
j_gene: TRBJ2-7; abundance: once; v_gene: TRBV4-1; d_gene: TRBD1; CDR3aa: CASSLRALAGGNEQYF
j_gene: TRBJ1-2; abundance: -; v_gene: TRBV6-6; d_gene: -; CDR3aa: CAIDSAGEDGYTF
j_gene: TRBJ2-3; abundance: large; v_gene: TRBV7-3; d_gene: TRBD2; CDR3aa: CASRRTSGGSDTQYF